This TCR beta chain was retrieved from a study of blood T cell repertoires in COVID-19. Study in general: Acute and convalescent COVID-19 samples came from the United States, Italy and Spain. In each case, the material was cDNA or gDNA derived from T cells, B-cell-depleted T cells, or PBMCs.

The CDR3 is made up of 14 amino acids. CDR1 is SGDLS and CDR2 is YYNGEE in the germline V gene. V gave up 4 bases and J gave up 6 bases, with 16 bases separating them. Authors' methods: Amplifying reference gene primers gave estimates of nucleated cell counts. Measured with immunoSEQ multiplex PCR; TCRdb has only the in-frame clones, and not every one. V and J calls and clone size follow that table, whereas D and trimming were derived from the DNA. The sample lists 200,000 to 250,000 clones; roughly 90% were seen once. The sequencing input was peripheral blood. This TCR came from a woman aged 55-69 years with acute or convalescent COVID-19. The chain combines TRBV9 with TRBJ1-2; D is ambiguous. The CDR3 DNA follows: TGTGCCAGCAGCCCCACGACATTCCCGGATGGCTACACCTTC. It encodes CASSPTTFPDGYTF.